This T cell receptor (beta chain) was sequenced in a study of blood T cell repertoires in COVID-19. As for the study in general: The United States, Italy and Spain supplied acute and convalescent COVID-19 samples.

Sequencing was performed with immunoSEQ multiplex PCR; in TCRdb, only in-frame clones are kept and a portion is missing. The sample yields around 75,000 clones, around 87% seen once. The V segment lost 6 bases and the J segment 4 bases; nucleotides outside the gene matches: 10. CDR3 length equals 15 residues. Germline V gene data show CDR1 as SGDLS and CDR2 as YYNGEE. This clone appeared once. Sequencing was carried out using peripheral blood. This sequence originates from an older man with active COVID-19. This chain connects TRBV9 to TRBJ2-1; TRBD1 aligns across 7 bases. CDR3 amino acids: CASTPGAGGYNEQFF. The CDR3 bases are TGTGCCAGCACCCCTGGGGCAGGGGGTTACAATGAGCAGTTCTTC.